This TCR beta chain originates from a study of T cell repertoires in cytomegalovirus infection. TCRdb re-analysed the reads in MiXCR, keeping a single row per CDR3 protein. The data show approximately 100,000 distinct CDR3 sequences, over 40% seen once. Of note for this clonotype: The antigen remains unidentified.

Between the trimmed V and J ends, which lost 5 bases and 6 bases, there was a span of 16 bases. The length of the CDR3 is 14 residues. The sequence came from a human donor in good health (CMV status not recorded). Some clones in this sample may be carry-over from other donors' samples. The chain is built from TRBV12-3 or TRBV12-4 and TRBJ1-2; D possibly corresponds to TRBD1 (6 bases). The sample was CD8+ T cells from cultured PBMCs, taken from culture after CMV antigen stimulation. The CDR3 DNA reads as TGTGCCAGCAGTCAGCAGGGGTTTGGGGATGGCTACACCTTC. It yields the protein CASSQQGFGDGYTF.